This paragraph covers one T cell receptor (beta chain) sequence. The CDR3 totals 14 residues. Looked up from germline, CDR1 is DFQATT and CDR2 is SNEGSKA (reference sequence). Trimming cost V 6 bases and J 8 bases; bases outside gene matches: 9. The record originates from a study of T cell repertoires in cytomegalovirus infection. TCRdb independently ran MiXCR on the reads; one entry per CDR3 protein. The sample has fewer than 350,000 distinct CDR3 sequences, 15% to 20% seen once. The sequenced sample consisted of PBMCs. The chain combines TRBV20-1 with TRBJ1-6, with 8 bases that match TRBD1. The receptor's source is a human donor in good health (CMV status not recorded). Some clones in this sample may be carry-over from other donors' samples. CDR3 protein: CSAAEGQGYSPLHF. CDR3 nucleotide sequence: TGCAGTGCCGCAGAAGGACAGGGTTATTCACCCCTCCACTTT.